This T cell receptor beta chain was found in a study of blood T cell repertoires in COVID-19. In the study overall: PBMCs, B-cell-depleted T cells, or T cells were the source of the cDNA or gDNA that made up the material.

During active infection, Seattle patients enrolled and were then monitored through disease. This clone appeared a few times. The same CDR3 also results from other DNA sequences found in this sample. As handled by the study authors: Using reference gene primer amplification, nucleated cell counts were estimated. Libraries were prepared by immunoSEQ multiplex PCR; TCRdb keeps only in-frame clonotypes and omits some of them. V, J and clone size reflect that table, while D and trimming were determined from the DNA. The sample has about 170,000 clones, around 90% seen once; the top ten hold almost 5%. This TCR was sampled from a man younger than 30 with COVID-19, enrolled during active disease. Sequencing was done on a sample of peripheral blood.

Here the CDR3 DNA reads TGCGCCAGCAGCTTAGGGACTGGATCCTACAATGAGCAGTTCTTC. It is translated as CASSLGTGSYNEQFF. The chain uses TRBV5-1 and TRBJ2-1; D is possibly TRBD2 (6 bases). Trimming stripped 2 bases from V and 1 base from J, with 10 bases between. The V gene's germline CDR1 is SGHRS and CDR2 YFSETQ. This CDR3 region has 15 residues.